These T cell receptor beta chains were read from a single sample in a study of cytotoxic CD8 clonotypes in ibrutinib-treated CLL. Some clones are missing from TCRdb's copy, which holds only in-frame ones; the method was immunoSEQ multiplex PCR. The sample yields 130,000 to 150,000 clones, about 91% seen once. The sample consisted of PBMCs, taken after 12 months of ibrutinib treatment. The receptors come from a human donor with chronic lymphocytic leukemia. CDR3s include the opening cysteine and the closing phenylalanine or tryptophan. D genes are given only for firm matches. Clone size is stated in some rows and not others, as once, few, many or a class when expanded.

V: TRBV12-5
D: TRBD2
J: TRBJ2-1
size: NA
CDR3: CASGLLAGHNEQFF
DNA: TGTGCTAGTGGTTTACTAGCGGGACACAATGAGCAGTTCTTC

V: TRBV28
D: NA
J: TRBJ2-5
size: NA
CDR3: CASRGALQETQYF
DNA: TGTGCCAGCAGAGGGGCCCTTCAAGAGACCCAGTACTTC

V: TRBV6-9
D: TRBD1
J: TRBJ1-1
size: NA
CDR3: CASRRQGMTEAFF
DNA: TGTGCCAGCAGGAGACAGGGTATGACTGAAGCTTTCTTT

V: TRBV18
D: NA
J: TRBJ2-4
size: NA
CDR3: CASSPNRDDIQYF
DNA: TGTGCCAGCTCACCCAACAGGGATGACATTCAGTACTTC

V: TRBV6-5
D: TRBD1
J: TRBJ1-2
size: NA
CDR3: CASSYSDRGDGYTF
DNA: TGTGCCAGCAGTTACTCCGACAGGGGTGACGGCTACACCTTC

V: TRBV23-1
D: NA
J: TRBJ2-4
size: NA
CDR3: CASSQAGGLGGNIQYF
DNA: TGCGCCAGCAGTCAAGCCGGGGGGCTGGGTGGAAACATTCAGTACTTC

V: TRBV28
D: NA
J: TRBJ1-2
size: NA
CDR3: CASSLTDYGYTF
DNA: TGTGCCAGCAGCCTGACTGACTATGGCTACACCTTC

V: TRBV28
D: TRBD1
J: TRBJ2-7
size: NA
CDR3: CASLAGNRGYEQYF
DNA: TGTGCCAGCCTCGCGGGAAACAGGGGGTACGAGCAGTACTTC

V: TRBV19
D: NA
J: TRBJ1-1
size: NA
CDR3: CASSILREATEAFF
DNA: TGTGCCAGTAGTATATTACGGGAAGCGACTGAAGCTTTCTTT

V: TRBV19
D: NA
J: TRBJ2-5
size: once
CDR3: CASSRLQETQYF
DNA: TGTGCCAGTAGTAGATTGCAAGAGACCCAGTACTTC

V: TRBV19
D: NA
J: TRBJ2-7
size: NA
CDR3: CASSIGQGGTHEQYF
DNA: TGTGCCAGTAGTATCGGGCAAGGCGGGACCCACGAGCAGTACTTC

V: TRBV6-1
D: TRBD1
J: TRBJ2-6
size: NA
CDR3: CASSARPGQGAFGANVLTF
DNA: TGTGCCAGCAGTGCCCGACCGGGACAGGGGGCGTTCGGGGCCAACGTCCTGACTTTC

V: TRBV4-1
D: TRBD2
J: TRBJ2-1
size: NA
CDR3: CASSGELADSYNEQFF
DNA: TGCGCCAGCAGCGGAGAACTAGCGGACTCCTACAATGAGCAGTTCTTC

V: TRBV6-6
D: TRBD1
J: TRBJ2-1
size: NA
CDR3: CASSKGALMNNEQFF
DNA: TGTGCCAGCAGCAAGGGGGCCCTAATGAACAATGAGCAGTTCTTC

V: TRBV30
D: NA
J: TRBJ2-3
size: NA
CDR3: CACPGGGSGMDTQYF
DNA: TGTGCCTGCCCCGGAGGGGGGAGCGGTATGGATACGCAGTATTTT

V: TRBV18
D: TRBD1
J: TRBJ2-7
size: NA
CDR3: CASSPTSGGSHYEQYF
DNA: TGTGCCAGCTCACCTACTTCAGGGGGTTCCCACTACGAGCAGTACTTC

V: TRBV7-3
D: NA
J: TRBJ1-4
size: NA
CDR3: CASSPQGGEKLFF
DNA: TGTGCCAGCAGCCCACAGGGCGGGGAAAAACTGTTTTTT

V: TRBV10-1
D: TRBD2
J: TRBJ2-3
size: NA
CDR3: CASSSGRVTDTQYF
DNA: TGCGCCAGCAGTAGCGGGAGGGTAACAGATACGCAGTATTTT

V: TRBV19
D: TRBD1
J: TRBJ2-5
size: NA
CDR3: CASRDRGIETQYF
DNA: TGTGCCAGTAGGGACAGGGGTATAGAGACCCAGTACTTC

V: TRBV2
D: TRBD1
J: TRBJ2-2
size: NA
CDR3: CASSELGTGVTGELFF
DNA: TGTGCCAGCAGTGAACTAGGGACAGGGGTCACCGGGGAGCTGTTTTTT

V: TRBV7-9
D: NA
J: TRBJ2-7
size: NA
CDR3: CASSVIWVADEQYF
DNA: TGTGCCAGCAGCGTCATCTGGGTTGCGGACGAGCAGTACTTC

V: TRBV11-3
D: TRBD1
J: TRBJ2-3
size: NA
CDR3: CASSLSTGTGFTDTQYF
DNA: TGTGCCAGCAGCCTCTCGACCGGGACAGGGTTCACAGATACGCAGTATTTT

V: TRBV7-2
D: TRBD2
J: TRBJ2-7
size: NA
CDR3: CASSLERELEQYF
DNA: TGTGCCAGCAGCTTAGAGCGGGAGCTCGAGCAGTACTTC

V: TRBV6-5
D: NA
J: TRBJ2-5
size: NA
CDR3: CASSYRGVETQYF
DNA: TGTGCCAGCAGTTACAGGGGGGTAGAGACCCAGTACTTC

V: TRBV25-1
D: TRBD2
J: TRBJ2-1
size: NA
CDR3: CASSGYFGREGYNEQFF
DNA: TGTGCCAGCAGTGGGTACTTCGGGCGGGAGGGTTACAATGAGCAGTTCTTC

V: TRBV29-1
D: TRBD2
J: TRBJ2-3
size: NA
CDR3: CSVERLAGGPDTQYF
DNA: TGCAGCGTTGAAAGGCTAGCGGGAGGACCGGATACGCAGTATTTT

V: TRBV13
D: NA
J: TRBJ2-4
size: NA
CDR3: CATGGRVGGNIQYF
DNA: TGTGCCACGGGGGGCCGGGTAGGTGGGAACATTCAGTACTTC

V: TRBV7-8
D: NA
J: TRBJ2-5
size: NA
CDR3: CASSQYQETQYF
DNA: TGTGCCAGCAGCCAGTACCAAGAGACCCAGTACTTC

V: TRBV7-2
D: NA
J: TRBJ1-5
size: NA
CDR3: CASSLFGLGVAQPQHF
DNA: TGTGCCAGCAGCTTATTTGGTTTAGGGGTCGCTCAGCCCCAGCATTTT

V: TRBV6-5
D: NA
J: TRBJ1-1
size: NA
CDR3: CASSKTDTNTEAFF
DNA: TGTGCCAGCAGTAAAACGGACACGAACACTGAAGCTTTCTTT

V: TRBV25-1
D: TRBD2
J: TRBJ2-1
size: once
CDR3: CASSEYIGGTSGTHEQFF
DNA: TGTGCCAGCAGTGAATATATTGGGGGGACTAGCGGGACCCATGAGCAGTTCTTC

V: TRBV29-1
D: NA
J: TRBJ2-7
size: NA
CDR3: CSVQSSYEQYF
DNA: TGCAGCGTTCAGAGCTCCTACGAGCAGTACTTC

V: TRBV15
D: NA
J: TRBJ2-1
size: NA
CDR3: CATSRDRPTGSYNEQFF
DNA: TGTGCCACCAGCAGAGATCGTCCCACCGGCTCCTACAATGAGCAGTTCTTC

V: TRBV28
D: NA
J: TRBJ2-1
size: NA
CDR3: CASSLFTGPSSYNEQFF
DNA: TGTGCCAGCAGTTTATTTACCGGGCCGAGCTCCTACAATGAGCAGTTCTTC

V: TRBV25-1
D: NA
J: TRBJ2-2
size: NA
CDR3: CASSEGSLPQLFF
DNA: TGTGCCAGCAGTGAAGGCTCTTTGCCGCAGCTGTTTTTT

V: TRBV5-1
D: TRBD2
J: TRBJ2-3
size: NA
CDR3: CASSALSGARDTQYF
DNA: TGCGCCAGCAGCGCCCTTAGCGGGGCCCGCGATACGCAGTATTTT

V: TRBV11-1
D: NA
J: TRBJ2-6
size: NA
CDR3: CASRYSGANVLTF
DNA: TGTGCCAGCCGATACTCTGGGGCCAACGTCCTGACTTTC

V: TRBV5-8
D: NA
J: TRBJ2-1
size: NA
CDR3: CASSLVIQGSGKGEQFF
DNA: TGTGCCAGCAGCTTGGTGATACAGGGATCCGGTAAAGGTGAGCAGTTCTTC

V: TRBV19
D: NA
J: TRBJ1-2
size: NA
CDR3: CASSIFAGKEGYTF
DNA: TGTGCCAGTAGTATATTCGCAGGGAAGGAGGGATACACCTTC

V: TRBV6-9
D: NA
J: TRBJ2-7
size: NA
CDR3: CASSSMALTPYEQYF
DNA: TGTGCCAGCAGTTCAATGGCCCTTACCCCCTACGAGCAGTACTTC

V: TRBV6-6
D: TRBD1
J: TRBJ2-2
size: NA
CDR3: CASSYQRQGTGELFF
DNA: TGTGCCAGCAGTTACCAGCGACAGGGAACCGGGGAGCTGTTTTTT

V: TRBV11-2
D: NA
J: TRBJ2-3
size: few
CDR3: CASSLELDGVADTQYF
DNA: TGTGCCAGCAGCTTAGAATTGGATGGGGTAGCTGATACGCAGTATTTT

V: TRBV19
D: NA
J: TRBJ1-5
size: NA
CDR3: CASRTVSNQPQHF
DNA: TGTGCCAGTAGAACAGTTAGCAATCAGCCCCAGCATTTT

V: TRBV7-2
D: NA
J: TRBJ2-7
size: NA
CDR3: CASSLAQEIVEQYF
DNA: TGTGCCAGCAGCTTAGCCCAGGAGATTGTCGAGCAGTACTTC

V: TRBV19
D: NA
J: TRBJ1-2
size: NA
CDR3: CASTFSTPNYGYTF
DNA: TGTGCCAGTACCTTCTCGACACCTAACTATGGCTACACCTTC

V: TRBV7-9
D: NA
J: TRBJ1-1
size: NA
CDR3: CASTPTTTEAFF
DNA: TGTGCCAGCACCCCGACGACCACTGAAGCTTTCTTT

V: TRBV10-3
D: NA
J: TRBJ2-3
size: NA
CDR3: CAISESTGGRVYF
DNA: TGTGCCATCAGTGAGTCGACCGGGGGCCGCGTGTATTTT